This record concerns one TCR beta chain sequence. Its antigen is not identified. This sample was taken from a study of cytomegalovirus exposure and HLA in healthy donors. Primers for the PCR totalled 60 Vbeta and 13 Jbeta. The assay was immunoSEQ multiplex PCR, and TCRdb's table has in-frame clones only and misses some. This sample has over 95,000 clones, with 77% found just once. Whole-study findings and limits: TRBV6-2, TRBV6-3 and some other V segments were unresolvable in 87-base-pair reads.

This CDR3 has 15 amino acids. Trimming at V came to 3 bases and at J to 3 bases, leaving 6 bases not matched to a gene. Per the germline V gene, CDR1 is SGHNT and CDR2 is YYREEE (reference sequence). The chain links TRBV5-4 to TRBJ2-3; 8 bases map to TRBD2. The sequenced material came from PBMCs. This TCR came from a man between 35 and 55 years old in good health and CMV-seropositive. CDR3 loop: CASSSGGEVTDTQYF. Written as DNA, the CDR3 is TGTGCCAGCAGCTCCGGGGGGGAAGTAACAGATACGCAGTATTTT.